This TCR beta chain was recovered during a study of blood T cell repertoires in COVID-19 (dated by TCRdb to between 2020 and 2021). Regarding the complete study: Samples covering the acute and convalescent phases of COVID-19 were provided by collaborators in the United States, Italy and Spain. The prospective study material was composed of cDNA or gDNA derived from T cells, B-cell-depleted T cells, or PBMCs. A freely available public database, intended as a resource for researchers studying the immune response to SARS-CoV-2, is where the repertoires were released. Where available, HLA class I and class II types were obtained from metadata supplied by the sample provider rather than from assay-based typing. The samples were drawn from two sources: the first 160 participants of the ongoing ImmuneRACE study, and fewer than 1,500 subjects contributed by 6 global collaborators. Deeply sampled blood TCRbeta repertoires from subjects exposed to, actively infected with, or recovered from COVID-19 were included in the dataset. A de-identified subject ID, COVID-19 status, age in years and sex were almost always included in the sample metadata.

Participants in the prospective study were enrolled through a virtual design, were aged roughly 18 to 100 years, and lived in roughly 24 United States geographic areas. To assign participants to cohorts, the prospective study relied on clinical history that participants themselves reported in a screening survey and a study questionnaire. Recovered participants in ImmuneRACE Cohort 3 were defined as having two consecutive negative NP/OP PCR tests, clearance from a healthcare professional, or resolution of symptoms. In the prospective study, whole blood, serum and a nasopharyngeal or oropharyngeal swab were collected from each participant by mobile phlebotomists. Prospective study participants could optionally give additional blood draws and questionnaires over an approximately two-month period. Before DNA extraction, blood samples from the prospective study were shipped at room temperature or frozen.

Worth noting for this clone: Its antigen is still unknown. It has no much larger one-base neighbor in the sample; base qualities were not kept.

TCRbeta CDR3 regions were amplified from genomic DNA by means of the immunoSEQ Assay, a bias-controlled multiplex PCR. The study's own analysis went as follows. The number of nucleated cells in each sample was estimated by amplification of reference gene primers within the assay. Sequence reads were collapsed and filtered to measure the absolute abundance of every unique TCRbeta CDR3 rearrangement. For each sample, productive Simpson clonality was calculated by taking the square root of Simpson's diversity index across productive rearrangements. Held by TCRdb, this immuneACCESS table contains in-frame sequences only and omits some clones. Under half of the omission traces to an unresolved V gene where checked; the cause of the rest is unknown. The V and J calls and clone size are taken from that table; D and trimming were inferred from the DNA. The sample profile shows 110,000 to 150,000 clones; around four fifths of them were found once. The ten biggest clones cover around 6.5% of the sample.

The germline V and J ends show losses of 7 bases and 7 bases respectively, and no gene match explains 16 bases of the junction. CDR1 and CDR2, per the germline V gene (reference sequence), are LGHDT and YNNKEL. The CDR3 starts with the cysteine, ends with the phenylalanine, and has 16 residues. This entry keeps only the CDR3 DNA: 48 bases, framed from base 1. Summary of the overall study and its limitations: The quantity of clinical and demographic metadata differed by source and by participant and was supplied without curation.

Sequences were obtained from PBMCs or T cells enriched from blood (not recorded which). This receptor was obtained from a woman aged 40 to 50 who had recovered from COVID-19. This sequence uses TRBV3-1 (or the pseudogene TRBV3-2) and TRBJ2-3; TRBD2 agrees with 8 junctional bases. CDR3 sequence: CASTLNGAGVAHTQYF. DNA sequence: TGTGCCAGCACCCTAAACGGAGCGGGAGTTGCACATACGCAGTATTTT.